The clone carrying this T cell receptor (beta chain) was counted ten times or more. The target antigen is unknown. This sample was included in a study of CD8 T cells in ankylosing spondylitis. General study points: Blood of patients with ankylosing spondylitis appeared to be characterized by a TCR beta motif of seven or eight highly homologous variants. Significantly higher representation of disease-linked clones was reported for matched ankylosing spondylitis synovial fluid.

Molecular-barcoded quantitative 5'-RACE produced these TCR beta libraries. MiXCR, run by TCRdb on the 5' RACE reads, gives a single entry per CDR3 protein. The sample carries under 150,000 distinct CDR3 sequences, approximately 13% recorded once. CDR3 size: 16 residues. The germline V and J ends were trimmed by 1 base and 1 base, with 15 bases remaining between them. Germline V gene lookup returns CDR1 DFQATT and CDR2 SNEGSKA (reference sequence). The origin of this receptor is a female donor with ankylosing spondylitis or in good health (not recorded which). What was sequenced was blood, either unsorted or a sorted T cell fraction (not recorded which). The chain joins TRBV20-1 to TRBJ2-3, with a weak D call TRBD2 (6 bases). The DNA of the CDR3 is TGCAGTGCTAGAGGGGTCCGGGAGAGTCGCACAGATACGCAGTATTTT. It specifies CSARGVRESRTDTQYF.